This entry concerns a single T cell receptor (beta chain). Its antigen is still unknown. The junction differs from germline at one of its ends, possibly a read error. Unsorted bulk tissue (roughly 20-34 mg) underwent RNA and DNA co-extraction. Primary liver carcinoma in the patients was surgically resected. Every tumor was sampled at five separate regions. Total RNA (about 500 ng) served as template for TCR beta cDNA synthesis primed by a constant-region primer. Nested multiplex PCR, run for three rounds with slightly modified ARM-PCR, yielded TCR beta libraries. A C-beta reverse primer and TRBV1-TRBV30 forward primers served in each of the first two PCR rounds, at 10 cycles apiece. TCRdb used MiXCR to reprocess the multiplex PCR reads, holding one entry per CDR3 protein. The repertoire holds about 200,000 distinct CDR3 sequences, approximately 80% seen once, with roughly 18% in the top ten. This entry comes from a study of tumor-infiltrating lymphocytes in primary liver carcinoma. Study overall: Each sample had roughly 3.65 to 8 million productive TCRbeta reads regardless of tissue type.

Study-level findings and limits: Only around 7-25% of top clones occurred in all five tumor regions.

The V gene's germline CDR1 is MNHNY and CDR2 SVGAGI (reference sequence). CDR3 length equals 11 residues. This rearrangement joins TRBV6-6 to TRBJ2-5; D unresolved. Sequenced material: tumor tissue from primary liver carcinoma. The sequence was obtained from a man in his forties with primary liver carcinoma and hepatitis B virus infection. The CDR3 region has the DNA TGTGCCAGCACTTACAATGAGACCCAGTACTTC. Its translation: CASTYNETQYF.